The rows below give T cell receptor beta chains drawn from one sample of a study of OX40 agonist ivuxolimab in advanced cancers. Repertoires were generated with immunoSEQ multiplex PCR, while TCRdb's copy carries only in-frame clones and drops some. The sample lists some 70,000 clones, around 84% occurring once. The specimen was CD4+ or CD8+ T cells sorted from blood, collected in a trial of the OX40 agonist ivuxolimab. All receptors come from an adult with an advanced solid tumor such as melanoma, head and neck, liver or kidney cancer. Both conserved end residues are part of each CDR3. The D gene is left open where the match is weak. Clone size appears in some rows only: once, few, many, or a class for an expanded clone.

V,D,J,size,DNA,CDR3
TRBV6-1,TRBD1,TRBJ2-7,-,TGTGCCAGCAGCCCAGGACAGGGGAAAGGCGAGCAGTACTTC,CASSPGQGKGEQYF
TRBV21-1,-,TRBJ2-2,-,TGTGCCAGCCCCCCCGACAGGGGGCGGAACACCGGGGAGCTGTTTTTT,CASPPDRGRNTGELFF
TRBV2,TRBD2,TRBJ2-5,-,TGTGCCAGCAGGGGGCAGCGGGGGGGCCCCGAGACCCAGTACTTC,CASRGQRGGPETQYF
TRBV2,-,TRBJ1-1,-,TGTGCCAGCAGGGAGGACATACCTGAAGCTTTCTTT,CASREDIPEAFF
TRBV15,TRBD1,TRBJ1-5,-,TGTGCCACCAGCATGGGGACAGGGGGGAATCAGCCCCAGCATTTT,CATSMGTGGNQPQHF
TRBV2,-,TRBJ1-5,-,TGTGCCAGCAGTCCTGAGACTCGTCAGCCCCAGCATTTT,CASSPETRQPQHF
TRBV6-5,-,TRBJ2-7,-,TGTGCCAGCAGTTACGACAGGGACTATCCCTACGAGCAGTACTTC,CASSYDRDYPYEQYF
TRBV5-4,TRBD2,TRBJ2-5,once,TGTGCCAGCAGCAAGCGGGAACAAGAGACCCAGTACTTC,CASSKREQETQYF
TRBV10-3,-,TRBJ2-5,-,TGTGCCATCAGTGAGTCGTTCGGGGCATCAGAGACCCAGTACTTC,CAISESFGASETQYF
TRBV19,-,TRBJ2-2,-,TGTGCCAGTAGTGGGGACACCCACACCGGGGAGCTGTTTTTT,CASSGDTHTGELFF
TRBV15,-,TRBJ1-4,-,TGTGCCACCAGCAGAGATCTCGGGCGACAAGGCGGTGAAAAACTGTTTTTT,CATSRDLGRQGGEKLFF
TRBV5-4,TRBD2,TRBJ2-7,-,TGTGCCAGCAGCTTAATGGCGACTAGCGGGAGTTACGAGCAGTACTTC,CASSLMATSGSYEQYF
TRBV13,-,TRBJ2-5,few,TGTGCCAGCAGCCCGCGTCAAGAGACCCAGTACTTC,CASSPRQETQYF
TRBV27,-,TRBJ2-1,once,TGTGCCAGCAGTGGCGGGGCTTGGGAGTCCTACAATGAGCAGTTCTTC,CASSGGAWESYNEQFF
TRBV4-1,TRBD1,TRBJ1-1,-,TGCGCCAGCAGCCACTACTTTCGACAGGGGATGAACACTGAAGCTTTCTTT,CASSHYFRQGMNTEAFF
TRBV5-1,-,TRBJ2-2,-,TGCGCCAGCAGCTTGCAGGGAACCGGGGAGCTGTTTTTT,CASSLQGTGELFF
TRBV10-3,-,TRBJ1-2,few,TGTGCCAATCGGGAGGGAGAAGACTATGGCTACACCTTC,CANREGEDYGYTF
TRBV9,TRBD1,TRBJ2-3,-,TGTGCCAGCAGCGTAGGACAGGGGGCTGTTTTCACAGATACGCAGTATTTT,CASSVGQGAVFTDTQYF
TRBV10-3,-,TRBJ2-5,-,TGTGCCATCAGTGCAGGGGAGACCCAGTACTTC,CAISAGETQYF
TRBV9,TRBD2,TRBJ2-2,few,TGTGCCAGCAGCCCATCCGGGGGACTAGGGATGCTGTTTTTT,CASSPSGGLGMLFF
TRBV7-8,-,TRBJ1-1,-,TGTGCCAGCAGCTTATCCGCTGAAGCTTTCTTT,CASSLSAEAFF
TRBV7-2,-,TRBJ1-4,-,TGTGCCAGCAGCCGTGGACGGACGTCAACTAATGAAAAACTGTTTTTT,CASSRGRTSTNEKLFF
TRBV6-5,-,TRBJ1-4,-,TGTGCCAGCAGTTACCGGGGTTTTAATGAAAAACTGTTTTTT,CASSYRGFNEKLFF
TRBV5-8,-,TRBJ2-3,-,TGTGCCAGCAGCCCTTGGGGCCCAGATACGCAGTATTTT,CASSPWGPDTQYF
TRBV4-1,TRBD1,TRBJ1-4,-,TGCGCCAGCAGCCAATATTTTGAAGGGAGGACAGGGGATGAAAAACTGTTTTTT,CASSQYFEGRTGDEKLFF
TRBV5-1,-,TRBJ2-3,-,TGCGCCAGCTTCCCTGGGGGTAGGACAGATACGCAGTATTTT,CASFPGGRTDTQYF
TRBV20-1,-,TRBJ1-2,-,TGCAGTGCTGTTACCCAGTTGGGCTACACCTTC,CSAVTQLGYTF
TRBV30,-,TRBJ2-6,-,TGTGCCTGGAGTCCCCTCAGCTCTGGGGCCAACGTCCTGACTTTC,CAWSPLSSGANVLTF
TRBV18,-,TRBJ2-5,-,TGTGCCAGCTCACGGGCCCCGGACATGGCGGAGACCCAGTACTTC,CASSRAPDMAETQYF
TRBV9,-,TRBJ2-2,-,TGTGCCAGCAGCGTAGACCAGGCTGCGATCACCGGGGAGCTGTTTTTT,CASSVDQAAITGELFF